Sequencing of this TCR beta chain was carried out in a study of radiotherapy plus CTLA-4 blockade in lung cancer. Study at large: 15% to 20% of enrolled patients responded objectively, and around 30% had disease control. Study-level points and caveats: Early blood T cell clone changes and increased post-radiation serum interferon-beta were reportedly the strongest response predictors.

Patients had chemo-refractory metastatic non-small-cell lung cancer and received focal radiation plus CTLA-4 blockade that used ipilimumab. Data came from immunoSEQ multiplex PCR; TCRdb stores just in-frame clones and leaves some out. The table has some 40,000 clones, 60% to 80% seen once. Turning to this clone: Its target is unknown.

CDR3 length: 12 amino acids. V lost 3 bases and J lost 1, with 4 bases in between. The germline CDR1 and CDR2 sequences are KGHSH and LQKENI. The receptor was derived from a human donor with non-small cell lung cancer whose response to radiotherapy plus ipilimumab could not be evaluated. The chain is built from TRBV18 and TRBJ2-7, with D hard to call. Sequenced here: peripheral blood, sampled from a patient treated with radiotherapy plus ipilimumab. DNA for the CDR3: TGTGCCAGCTCACCCCTTTCCTACGAGCAGTACTTC. It codes for CASSPLSYEQYF.